These 23 T cell receptor beta chains originate from one sample sequenced in a study of cytomegalovirus exposure and HLA in healthy donors. The PCR used 60 Vbeta and 13 Jbeta primers. Profiling relied on immunoSEQ multiplex PCR, and the TCRdb table lists in-frame clones only, not all of them. The table has under 250,000 clones, about 80% seen once. Source material: PBMCs. The receptors come from a woman aged 60 to 75 in good health and CMV-seropositive.

The chain couples TRBV4-2 to TRBJ2-3, with 10 bases aligning to TRBD2. CDR1 and CDR2 from the germline V gene are LGHNA and YNFKEQ. V trimming: 1 base; J trimming: 8 bases; junction bases outside the gene matches: 12. The length of the CDR3 is 17 residues. CDR3 DNA sequence: TGTGCCAGCAGCCAAGGTAATAAAGGGCTAGCGGGAGCTACGCAGTATTTT. Residues: CASSQGNKGLAGATQYF.

The rearrangement joins TRBV2 to TRBJ2-5; D is undetermined. V lost 2 bases and J 5 bases, leaving 3 bases between the germline ends. The CDR3 extends over 11 amino acids. Germline CDR1 reads SNHLY; CDR2 reads FYNNEI. The CDR3 nucleotides read TGTGCCAGCAGTGAAAGCGAGACCCAGTACTTC. Residues: CASSESETQYF.

V usage is TRBV4-1 and J usage is TRBJ1-5; D is possibly TRBD1 (5 bases). The germline V gene has CDR1 MGHRA and CDR2 YSYEKL. This CDR3 contains 13 residues. Trimming cost V 3 bases and J 11 bases, with 14 bases left between them. CDR3 amino acids: CASSHPRQLAQHF. Written as DNA, the CDR3 is TGCGCCAGCAGCCACCCCCGACAGCTGGCCCAGCATTTT.

The table lists this clone with a count of one. V gene TRBV4-2 combines with J gene TRBJ2-1; 7 nucleotides match TRBD2. Germline trimming cut 0 bases from V and 5 bases from J; bases unmatched to any gene: 7. This CDR3 region has 16 residues. CDR1 is LGHNA and CDR2 is YNFKEQ in the germline V gene. CDR3 loop: CASSQDAAGIHNEQFF. The CDR3 DNA is TGTGCCAGCAGCCAAGATGCAGCGGGGATACACAATGAGCAGTTCTTC.

The chain uses TRBV28 and TRBJ1-5; D not resolved. Germline-derived CDR1 and CDR2 are MDHEN and SYDVKM. CDR3 length equals 15 residues. V shed 8 bases and J shed 7 bases, with 21 bases lying between them. This chain's CDR3 is CASAPLSGSGQPQHF. The CDR3 nucleotides read TGTGCCAGCGCCCCACTCTCGGGGTCAGGACAGCCCCAGCATTTT.

The chain combines TRBV5-4 with TRBJ2-3, with 7 bases aligning to TRBD2. CDR1 and CDR2 (germline): SGHNT, YYREEE (reference sequence). The CDR3 consists of 16 residues. The ends lost 1 base at V and 0 bases at J; junction bases unmatched: 5. CDR3 sequence: CASSLRLAASTDTQYF. CDR3 bases: TGTGCCAGCAGCTTGAGGCTAGCGGCTAGCACAGATACGCAGTATTTT.

A note on this clone: Compared with germline, one end of the junction differs, possibly owing to a read error. The chain has TRBV7-9 and TRBJ2-7; no firm D call. This CDR3 comprises 12 residues. Germline loops: CDR1 SEHNR, CDR2 FQNEAQ (reference sequence). CDR3 amino acids: CSSSTSSYEQYF. CDR3 DNA sequence: TGTTCCAGCAGCACGAGCTCCTACGAGCAGTACTTC.

This clone was found once. The gene calls are TRBV7-9 and TRBJ1-5; perhaps TRBD1 as D (6 bases). The CDR3 consists of 14 residues. Trimming pared 1 base from V and 7 bases from J, leaving 11 bases between. Germline loops: CDR1 SEHNR, CDR2 FQNEAQ (reference sequence). DNA of the CDR3: TGTGCCAGCAGCTTAGGGGGGCTAGGGCAGCCCCAGCATTTT. It codes for CASSLGGLGQPQHF.

This chain joins TRBV5-4 and TRBJ1-2; a possible D gene is TRBD1 (6 bases). Germline CDR1 reads SGHNT; CDR2 reads YYREEE (reference sequence). V lost 2 bases to trimming and J lost 1 base, with 12 bases between them. CDR3 length: 15 residues. In DNA, the CDR3 is TGTGCCAGCAGCTTCCAGGGGCGCCTTAACTATGGCTACACCTTC. Encoded protein: CASSFQGRLNYGYTF.

The CDR3 sequence is CASSGQGFTDTQYF. In DNA, the CDR3 is TGTGCCAGCAGCGGACAGGGGTTCACAGATACGCAGTATTTT. The chain links TRBV9 to TRBJ2-3; 8 bases map to TRBD1. This CDR3 has 14 residues. From germline, CDR1 is SGDLS and CDR2 YYNGEE. After removal of 3 bases from V and 2 bases from J, the junction contained 2 bases not matched to a gene. The full variable domain, with the rest looked up from reference TRBV9 and TRBJ2-3, is DSGVTQTPKHLITATGQRVTLRCSPRSGDLSVYWYQQSLDQGLQFLIQYYNGEERAKGNILERFSAQQFPDLHSELNLSSLELGDSALYFCASSGQGFTDTQYFGPGTRLTVL.

The gene calls are TRBV5-1 and TRBJ1-1, with TRBD1 as a possible D gene (6 bases). Germline assignment: CDR1 SGHRS and CDR2 YFSETQ. This CDR3 region has 17 residues. The V gene lost 2 bases and the J gene lost 0 bases, with 17 bases spanning the gap. CDR3 loop: CASSLSPGATMNTEAFF. CDR3 bases: TGCGCCAGCAGCTTAAGCCCAGGGGCAACCATGAACACTGAAGCTTTCTTT.

This rearrangement joins TRBV12-5 to TRBJ2-3; no definite D call. Germline CDR1 and CDR2: LGHNT and FRNRAP. The CDR3 is made up of 14 amino acids. V shed 2 bases and J shed 3 bases, with 9 bases lying between them. CDR3 DNA sequence: TGTGCTAGTGGTTTGCCCGTGCAGACAGATACGCAGTATTTT. This codes for CASGLPVQTDTQYF.

This clone was detected a few times. The chain has TRBV5-1 and TRBJ2-5, with 9 nucleotides matching TRBD1. There are 15 residues in the CDR3. V was pared by 6 bases and J by 5 bases, with 11 bases of the junction left unmatched. CDR1 is SGHRS and CDR2 is YFSETQ in the germline V gene. The CDR3, as DNA: TGCGCCAGCATACCACAGGGGGCGTCAATGGAGACCCAGTACTTC. Translation: CASIPQGASMETQYF. The variable domain in full, with the rest retrieved from reference TRBV5-1 and TRBJ2-5, is KAGVTQTPRYLIKTRGQQVTLSCSPISGHRSVSWYQQTPGQGLQFLFEYFSETQRNKGNFPGRFSGRQFSNSRSEMNVSTLELGDSALYLCASIPQGASMETQYFGPGTRLLVL.

The chain uses TRBV7-8 and TRBJ2-1; 10 bases map to TRBD2. V trimming: 0 bases; J trimming: 4 bases; junction bases outside the gene matches: 0. The CDR3 length is 15 residues. Per the germline V gene, CDR1 is SGHVS and CDR2 is FQNEAQ. The CDR3 region has the DNA TGTGCCAGCAGCTTAGCACTAGCGGGATACAATGAGCAGTTCTTC. It specifies CASSLALAGYNEQFF.

The genes are TRBV19 and TRBJ1-4; 7 nucleotides align to TRBD1. Germline V gives CDR1 LNHDA, CDR2 SQIVND (reference sequence). After removal of 7 bases from V and 2 bases from J, the junction contained 7 bases not matched to a gene. The CDR3 runs 15 residues. CDR3 sequence reads: CASKCRGFTNEKLFF. The CDR3 nucleotides are TGTGCCAGTAAGTGCAGGGGGTTTACTAATGAAAAACTGTTTTTT.

This chain links TRBV6-5 with TRBJ2-1; 9 positions match TRBD2. Germline V gene sequence: CDR1 MNHEY, CDR2 SVGAGI. After removal of 6 bases from V and 7 bases from J, the junction contained 7 bases not matched to a gene. This CDR3 is built from 14 residues. CDR3 sequence reads: CASRPGLAINEQFF. DNA for the CDR3: TGTGCCAGCAGGCCGGGACTAGCTATAAATGAGCAGTTCTTC.

V gene TRBV30 combines with J gene TRBJ2-5; 8 nucleotides match TRBD1. The J call could be wrong; TRBJ2-7 is a better fit for the DNA end. This CDR3 spans 15 amino acids. Germline V gene data show CDR1 as GTSNPN and CDR2 as SVGIG (reference sequence). The CDR3 reads CAWSGPGQALFEQYF. The DNA for the CDR3 is TGTGCCTGGAGTGGACCGGGACAGGCCCTCTTCGAGCAGTACTTC.

For this clone: Sequence at one end of the junction differs from germline and may be a read error. This sequence joins TRBV7-9 and TRBJ2-4; a possible D gene is TRBD2 (5 bases). The CDR3 length is 14 residues. Germline V lookup: CDR1 SEHNR, CDR2 FQNEAQ (reference sequence). The CDR3 DNA reads TGTTCCAGCAGCTTAGGGCCAGATCGGGGCATTCAGTACTTC. It specifies CSSSLGPDRGIQYF.

The rearrangement links TRBV11-2 to TRBJ2-7; D call uncertain. The length of the CDR3 is 14 residues. The V end was cut by 0 bases, the J end by 3 bases, with 9 bases between. Germline lookup yields CDR1 SGHAT and CDR2 FQNNGV. CDR3 in DNA: TGTGCCAGCAGCTTAGAGGCCCACCGCTACGAGCAGTACTTC. Translated, it gives CASSLEAHRYEQYF.

In this sample, this clone turned up a few times. The rearrangement links TRBV5-1 to TRBJ2-5; no clear D gene. Trimming took off 5 bases at V and 7 bases at J, with 15 bases between the two ends. Germline CDR1 is SGHRS and CDR2 is YFSETQ. There are 13 residues in the CDR3. CDR3 residues: CASSPDSRGTQYF. As DNA, the CDR3 is TGCGCCAGCAGTCCAGACTCCCGAGGGACCCAGTACTTC.

The chain has TRBV5-8 and TRBJ1-1; D is uncertain. CDR1 and CDR2 from the germline V gene are SGHTS and YDEGEE. The V end was cut by 0 bases, the J end by 5 bases, with 20 bases between. The CDR3 consists of 17 residues. CDR3 in DNA: TGTGCCAGCAGCTTGGCGGGAGGGCTTGGAAGGAGAACTGAAGCTTTCTTT. The encoded protein is CASSLAGGLGRRTEAFF.

V is TRBV5-6 and J is TRBJ2-7; 10 nucleotides agree with TRBD1. The CDR3 totals 15 residues. The V segment lost 0 bases and the J segment 4 bases; nucleotides outside the gene matches: 4. Germline V gene lookup returns CDR1 SGHDT and CDR2 YYEEEE. The CDR3 nucleotides are TGTGCCAGCAGCTTGGGACAGGGGGCGCGATACGAGCAGTACTTC. This encodes CASSLGQGARYEQYF.

V and J are TRBV14 and TRBJ1-4, with 10 bases fitting TRBD1. This CDR3 region has 16 residues. After removal of 3 bases from V and 5 bases from J, the junction contained 6 bases not matched to a gene. The germline CDR1 and CDR2 sequences are SGHDN and FVKESK. CDR3 nucleotide sequence: TGTGCCAGCAGCCAGGCACGGACAGGGGGGAATGAAAAACTGTTTTTT. This gives the protein CASSQARTGGNEKLFF. Together with reference TRBV14 and TRBJ1-4, the CDR3 gives the full variable domain: EAGVTQFPSHSVIEKGQTVTLRCDPISGHDNLYWYRRVMGKEIKFLLHFVKESKQDESGMPNNRFLAERTGGTYSTLKVQPAELEDSGVYFCASSQARTGGNEKLFFGSGTQLSVL.